This entry is about one TCR beta chain. Its antigen remains unidentified. These data come from a study of graft-versus-host responses after intestinal transplantation. Study background: Grafts were multivisceral, liver-intestinal, or isolated intestinal. Among the recipients, all got anti-thymocyte globulin induction and then tacrolimus and steroids for 2 to 3 years.

Measured with immunoSEQ multiplex PCR; TCRdb has only the in-frame clones, and not every one. This table holds about 120,000 clones, about 92% found once. The sequence came from a human donor who was the organ donor for an intestinal transplant. The sequences come from unstimulated CD4+ T cells sorted from spleen or lymph node cells, collected before transplant.

In DNA form, the CDR3 reads TGTGCCAGCTCACCAACTAGCGCTGAAGCTTTCTTT. This translates into CASSPTSAEAFF. V and J are TRBV18 and TRBJ1-1; D ambiguous. The germline V gene encodes CDR1 KGHSH and CDR2 LQKENI. V dropped 2 bases and J dropped 6 bases, with 7 bases sitting between them. CDR3 size: 12 residues.